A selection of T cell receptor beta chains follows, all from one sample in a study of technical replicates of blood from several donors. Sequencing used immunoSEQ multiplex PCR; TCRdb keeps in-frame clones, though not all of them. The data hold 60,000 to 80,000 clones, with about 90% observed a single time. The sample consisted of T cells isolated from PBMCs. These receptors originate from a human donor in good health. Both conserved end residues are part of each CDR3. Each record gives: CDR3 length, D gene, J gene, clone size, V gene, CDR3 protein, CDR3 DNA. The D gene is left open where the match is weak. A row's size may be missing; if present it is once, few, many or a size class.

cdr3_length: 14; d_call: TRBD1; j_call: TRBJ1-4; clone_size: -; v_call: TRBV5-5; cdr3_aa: CASSFGGQTEKLFF; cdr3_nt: TGTGCCAGCAGCTTTGGGGGACAGACAGAAAAACTGTTTTTT
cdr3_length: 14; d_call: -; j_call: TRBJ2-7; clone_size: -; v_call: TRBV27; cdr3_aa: CASSLSPPGYEQYF; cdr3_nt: TGTGCCAGCAGTTTATCCCCGCCAGGCTACGAGCAGTACTTC
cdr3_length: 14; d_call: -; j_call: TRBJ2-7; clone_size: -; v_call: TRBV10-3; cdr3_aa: CAISDQQGGDEQYF; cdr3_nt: TGTGCCATCAGTGATCAGCAGGGTGGCGACGAGCAGTACTTC
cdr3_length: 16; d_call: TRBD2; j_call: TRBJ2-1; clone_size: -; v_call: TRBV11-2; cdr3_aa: CASSLVGTSGTTKQFF; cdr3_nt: TGTGCCAGCAGCTTAGTTGGGACTAGCGGGACAACCAAGCAGTTCTTC
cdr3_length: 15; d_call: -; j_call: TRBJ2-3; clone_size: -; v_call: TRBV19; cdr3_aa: CASSGSGVRGDTQYF; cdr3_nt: TGTGCCAGTAGCGGTTCGGGGGTCCGGGGGGATACGCAGTATTTT
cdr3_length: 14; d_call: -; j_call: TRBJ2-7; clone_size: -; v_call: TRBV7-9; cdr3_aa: CASSLWETRYEQYF; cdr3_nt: TGTGCCAGCAGCTTGTGGGAAACTAGATACGAGCAGTACTTC
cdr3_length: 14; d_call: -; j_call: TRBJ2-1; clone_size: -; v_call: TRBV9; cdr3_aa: CASSVVPRMDEQFF; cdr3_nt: TGTGCCAGCAGCGTAGTTCCTAGAATGGATGAGCAGTTCTTC
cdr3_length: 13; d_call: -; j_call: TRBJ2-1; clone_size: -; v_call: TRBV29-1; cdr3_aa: CSVEDAGSHEQFF; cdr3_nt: TGCAGCGTTGAAGATGCAGGGTCCCATGAGCAGTTCTTC
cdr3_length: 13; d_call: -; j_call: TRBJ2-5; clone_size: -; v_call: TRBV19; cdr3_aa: CASSSGSQETQYF; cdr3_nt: TGTGCCAGTAGTTCGGGTAGCCAAGAGACCCAGTACTTC
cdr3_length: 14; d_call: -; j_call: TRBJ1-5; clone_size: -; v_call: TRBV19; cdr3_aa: CATSYRDSNQPQHF; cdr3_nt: TGTGCCACCTCATACAGGGATAGCAATCAGCCCCAGCATTTT
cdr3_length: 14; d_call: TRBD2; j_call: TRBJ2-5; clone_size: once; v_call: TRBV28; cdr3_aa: CASSLGGVGETQYF; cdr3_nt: TGTGCCAGCAGTTTGGGAGGGGTAGGAGAGACCCAGTACTTC
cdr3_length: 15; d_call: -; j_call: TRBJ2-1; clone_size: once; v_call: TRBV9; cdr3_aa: CASSVVGGLNNEQFF; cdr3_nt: TGTGCCAGCAGCGTAGTGGGCGGGTTGAACAATGAGCAGTTCTTC
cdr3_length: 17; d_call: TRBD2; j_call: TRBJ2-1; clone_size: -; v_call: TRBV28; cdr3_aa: CASSLFSGSLIYNEQFF; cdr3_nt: TGTGCCAGCAGTTTATTTAGCGGGAGCCTCATCTACAATGAGCAGTTCTTC
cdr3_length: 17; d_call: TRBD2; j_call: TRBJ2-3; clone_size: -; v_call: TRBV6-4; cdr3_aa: CASSPFGREGRTDTQYF; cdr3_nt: TGTGCCAGCAGCCCTTTTGGGCGGGAGGGTCGCACAGATACGCAGTATTTT
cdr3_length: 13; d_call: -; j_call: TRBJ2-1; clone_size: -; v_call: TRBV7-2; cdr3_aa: CASPSTLYNEQFF; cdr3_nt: TGTGCCAGTCCTAGCACCCTCTACAATGAGCAGTTCTTC
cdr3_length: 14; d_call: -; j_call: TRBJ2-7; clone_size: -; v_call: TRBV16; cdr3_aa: CASSQSIQGFEQYF; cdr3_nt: TGTGCCAGCAGCCAATCCATACAGGGATTCGAGCAGTACTTC
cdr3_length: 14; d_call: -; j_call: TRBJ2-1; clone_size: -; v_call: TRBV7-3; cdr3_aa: CASSYLAGAPEQFF; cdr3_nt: TGTGCCAGCAGCTACTTGGCGGGGGCGCCTGAGCAGTTCTTC
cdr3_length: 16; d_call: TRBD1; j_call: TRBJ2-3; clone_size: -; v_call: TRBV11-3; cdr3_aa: CASSLQGALSTDTQYF; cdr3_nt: TGTGCCAGCAGTTTACAGGGGGCTCTGAGCACAGATACGCAGTATTTT
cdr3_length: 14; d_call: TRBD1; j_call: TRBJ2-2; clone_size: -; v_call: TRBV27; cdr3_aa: CASSRTGGNGELFF; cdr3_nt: TGTGCCAGCAGTCGGACAGGGGGTAACGGGGAGCTGTTTTTT
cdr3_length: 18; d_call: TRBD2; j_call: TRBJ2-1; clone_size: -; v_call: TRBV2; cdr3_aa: CASSSPRGAGSSYNEQFF; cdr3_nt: TGTGCCAGCAGTTCTCCGAGGGGAGCGGGGAGCTCCTACAATGAGCAGTTCTTC
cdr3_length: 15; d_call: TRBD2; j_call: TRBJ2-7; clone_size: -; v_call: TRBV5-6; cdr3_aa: CASSLSLAEDYEQYF; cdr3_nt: TGTGCCAGCAGCTTGTCACTAGCGGAAGACTACGAGCAGTACTTC
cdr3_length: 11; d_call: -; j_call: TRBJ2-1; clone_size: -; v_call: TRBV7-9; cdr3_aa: CASRPNREQFF; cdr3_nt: TGTGCCAGCAGACCTAACAGGGAGCAGTTCTTC
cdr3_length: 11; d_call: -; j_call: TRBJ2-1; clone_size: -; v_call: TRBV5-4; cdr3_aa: CASSATEKQFF; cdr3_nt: TGTGCCAGCAGCGCGACAGAGAAGCAGTTCTTC
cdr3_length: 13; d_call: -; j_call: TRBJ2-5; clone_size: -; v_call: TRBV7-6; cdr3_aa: CASSFGGGETQYF; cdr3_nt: TGTGCCAGCAGCTTCGGGGGAGGCGAGACCCAGTACTTC
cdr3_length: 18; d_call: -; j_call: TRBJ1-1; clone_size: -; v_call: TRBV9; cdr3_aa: CASSRGVQGTPLNTEAFF; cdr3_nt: TGTGCCAGCAGCCGCGGGGTCCAGGGCACACCACTAAACACTGAAGCTTTCTTT
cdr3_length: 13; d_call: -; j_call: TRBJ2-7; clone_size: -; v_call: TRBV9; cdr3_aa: CASSGRDTYEQYF; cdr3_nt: TGTGCCAGCAGCGGCCGGGACACCTACGAGCAGTACTTC
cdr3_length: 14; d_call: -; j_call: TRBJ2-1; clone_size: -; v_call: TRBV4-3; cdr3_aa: CASSQVREYNEQFF; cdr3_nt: TGCGCCAGCAGCCAAGTTAGGGAGTACAATGAGCAGTTCTTC
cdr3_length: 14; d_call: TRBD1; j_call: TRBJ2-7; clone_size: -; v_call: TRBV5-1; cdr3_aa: CASSSGTGAYEQYF; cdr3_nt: TGCGCCAGCAGCTCCGGGACAGGGGCATACGAGCAGTACTTC